This T cell receptor (beta chain) was documented in a study of blood T cell repertoires in COVID-19. As for the study in general: Sites in the United States, Italy and Spain provided acute and convalescent COVID-19 samples. Sources were T cells, B-cell-depleted T cells, or PBMCs; the material itself was cDNA or gDNA.

This CDR3 spans 15 amino acids. Trimming removed 2 bases at V and 1 base at J, with 11 bases between. Per the germline V gene, CDR1 is SSHAT and CDR2 is FNYEAQ (reference sequence). As handled by the study authors: Counts of nucleated cells, estimated from reference gene primer amplification, were obtained. Measured with immunoSEQ multiplex PCR; TCRdb has only the in-frame clones, and not every one. V, J and clone size reflect that table, while D and trimming were determined from the DNA. The repertoire consists of around 130,000 clones, with about 83% occurring once and the leading ten covering about 13%. This clone was recorded a few times.

The source of this sequence is a human donor in a cohort sampled during active COVID-19. The J gene is TRBJ2-5, the V gene TRBV7-7; D ambiguous. Sequencing used peripheral blood. CDR3 region: CASSLYSGPQETQYF. DNA of the CDR3: TGTGCCAGCAGCTTATATTCGGGTCCCCAAGAGACCCAGTACTTC.